The rows below give T cell receptor beta chains drawn from one sample of a study of control samples from healthy donors and cancer patients. The assay was immunoSEQ multiplex PCR, and TCRdb's table has in-frame clones only and misses some. The sample holds 55,000 to 90,000 clones, about 80% seen once. Source material: blood. The receptors originated from a man aged 45-65 years in good health. The CDR3 runs from the conserved cysteine through the conserved F or W. Fields, in order: V gene, clone size, J gene, D gene, CDR3 DNA, CDR3 protein. The D gene is left open where the match is weak. Rows may omit the clone size; those that give it use once, few, many or a size class.

>TRBV19|.|TRBJ2-1|TRBD1
TGTGCCAGTAGTGCGGGGGACAGGGTTGTCAATGAGCAGTTCTTC
CASSAGDRVVNEQFF
>TRBV6-1|.|TRBJ2-2|TRBD1
TGTGCCAGCAGTGCTGGACAGGGGGTGCATACCGGGGAGCTGTTTTTT
CASSAGQGVHTGELFF
>TRBV9|.|TRBJ2-5|TRBD2
TGTGCCAGCAGCGTAGACCCTAGCGGGGGGTTCGAGGAGACCCAGTACTTC
CASSVDPSGGFEETQYF
>TRBV28|.|TRBJ1-2|TRBD1
TGTGCCAGTGAACTGGGACAGTCATATGGCTACACCTTC
CASELGQSYGYTF
>TRBV7-2|few|TRBJ2-2|TRBD2
TGTGCCAGCAGCTCGACTAGCGGGAACACCGGGGAGCTGTTTTTT
CASSSTSGNTGELFF
>TRBV5-1|.|TRBJ2-7|.
TGCGCCAGCAGCCAGAAACAGGGGAGGGAAGTCTACGAGCAGTACTTC
CASSQKQGREVYEQYF
>TRBV6-2/TRBV6-3|.|TRBJ2-1|.
TGTGCCAGCAGTTACTGGCTAGCGGAGGGGGGTAATGAGCAGTTCTTC
CASSYWLAEGGNEQFF
>TRBV7-9|.|TRBJ2-3|TRBD2
TGTGCCAGCAGCAATAGCGGGAGTCAGTATTTT
CASSNSGSQYF
>TRBV5-5|.|TRBJ1-2|.
TGTGCCAGCAGCTTGCCGGGACGAAACTATGGCTACACCTTC
CASSLPGRNYGYTF
>TRBV4-2|many|TRBJ2-7|.
TGTGCCAGCAGCCCAGTGGGCGGGGCGGATTCGGAGCAGTACTTC
CASSPVGGADSEQYF
>TRBV13|.|TRBJ2-7|.
TGTGCCAGCAGCCCGGGACGGAACGAGCAGTACTTC
CASSPGRNEQYF